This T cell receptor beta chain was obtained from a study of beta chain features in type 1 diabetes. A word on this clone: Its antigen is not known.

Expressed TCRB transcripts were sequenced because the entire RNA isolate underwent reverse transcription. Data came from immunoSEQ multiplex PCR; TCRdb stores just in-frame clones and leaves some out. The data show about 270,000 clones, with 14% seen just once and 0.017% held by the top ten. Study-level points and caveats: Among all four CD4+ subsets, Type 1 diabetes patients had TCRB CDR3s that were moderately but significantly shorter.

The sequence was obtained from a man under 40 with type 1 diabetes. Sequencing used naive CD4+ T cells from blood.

The chain's CDR3 is CASSLLEGGGHEQYF. The CDR3 bases are TGTGCCAGCAGCTTACTCGAGGGTGGCGGCCACGAGCAGTACTTC. The rearrangement joins TRBV7-9 to TRBJ2-7, with a possible D match to TRBD2 (5 bases). In germline, CDR1 is SEHNR, CDR2 FQNEAQ (reference sequence). This CDR3 has 15 amino acids. Trimming removed 2 bases from V and 5 bases from J, with 16 bases in between.